This T cell receptor beta chain was found in a study of T cells after yellow fever vaccination. It was through 5'RACE template switching that TCR cDNA was made, with a universal primer site and UMIs added. TCRdb called the 5' RACE reads again in MiXCR, with one record for every CDR3 protein. Counted here are some 390,000 distinct CDR3 sequences, under 20% occurring once; the ten biggest clones make up roughly 19%. Concerning this clonotype itself: As yet, its antigen is unknown.

Study results and limitations: Detected again after the booster were most primary-vaccination clones, at approximately 96% CD4 and around 91% CD8. In FACS-sorted repertoires, abundant clonotypes from the bulk population could appear as contaminants. Weaker overall, the secondary response nonetheless peaked faster (day 5 versus 15).

Germline-derived CDR1 and CDR2 are MNHEY and SVGEGT. V lost 10 bases, J lost 4 bases, and 21 bases lay in between. The CDR3 loop spans 15 amino acids. The source is a young man who received the YFV17D yellow fever vaccine. This chain links TRBV6-2 or TRBV6-3 with TRBJ2-3, with a weak D call TRBD1 (5 bases). This specimen consisted of PBMCs, obtained before the yellow fever booster vaccination. The CDR3 region has the DNA TGTGCCACCCGACAGAGGCAACCCTTGGCAGATACGCAGTATTTT. Its protein is CATRQRQPLADTQYF.